This T cell receptor (beta chain) was retrieved from a study of OX40 agonist ivuxolimab in advanced cancers. Study conclusions and caveats: Relative to CD4+, CD8+ T cells held more expanded clones on average.

The ends were cut back, 2 bases at V and 1 base at J, with 15 bases in the middle. This CDR3 has 16 residues. CDR1 is SGDLS and CDR2 is YYNGEE in the germline V gene. With regard to this clone: Its antigen is unknown.

The method was immunoSEQ multiplex PCR; TCRdb's version includes in-frame clones alone and lacks a portion of them. The sample has approximately 100,000 clones; 90% are singletons. The origin of this receptor is an adult with an advanced solid tumor such as melanoma, head and neck, liver or kidney cancer. The J gene is TRBJ2-5, the V gene TRBV9; D call uncertain. The starting material was CD4+ or CD8+ T cells sorted from blood, obtained in a trial of the OX40 agonist ivuxolimab. This CDR3 reads CASSVRAQAGQETQYF. The CDR3 coding sequence is TGTGCCAGCAGCGTGAGAGCCCAGGCCGGCCAAGAGACCCAGTACTTC. The full variable domain, in which reference TRBV9 and TRBJ2-5 provide the parts outside the CDR3, is DSGVTQTPKHLITATGQRVTLRCSPRSGDLSVYWYQQSLDQGLQFLIQYYNGEERAKGNILERFSAQQFPDLHSELNLSSLELGDSALYFCASSVRAQAGQETQYFGPGTRLLVL.